At least ten counts were recorded for the clone carrying this T cell receptor beta chain. The sample comes from a study of T cells in Graves' hyperthyroidism and ophthalmopathy. Study as a whole: Peripheral blood was drawn at first diagnosis, prior to all treatment.

Individuals with ophthalmopathy presented a Clinical Activity Score of at least 3, a NOSPECS grade of at least 4 and a duration under 3 months. Uncontrolled infection, other autoimmune disease, pregnancy or lactation barred patients from enrollment. Clinical symptoms, serum thyroxine and TRAb, thyroid ultrasound and orbital computed tomography together formed the diagnostic basis. The CDR3 regions of TCR beta were amplified from RNA transcripts. The primer set for the first-round RT-PCR of the TCR CDR3 was HTBI. In TCRdb, the multiplex PCR reads were re-called with MiXCR into one record per CDR3 protein. The sample lists around 500,000 distinct CDR3 sequences, more than 15% occurring once. The V gene's germline CDR1 is MDHEN and CDR2 SYDVKM. The CDR3 is 15 amino acids. Between the trimmed V and J ends, which lost 4 bases and 8 bases, there was a span of 18 bases.

Sequencing input: blood. This chain links TRBV28 with TRBJ2-1; D call uncertain. The clonotype was recovered from a woman aged 25 to 39 with Graves' ophthalmopathy. CDR3 DNA sequence: TGTGCCAGCAGTTCCGGTGAAGGGTTCAAGGATGAGCAGTTCTTC. Translated, it gives CASSSGEGFKDEQFF.